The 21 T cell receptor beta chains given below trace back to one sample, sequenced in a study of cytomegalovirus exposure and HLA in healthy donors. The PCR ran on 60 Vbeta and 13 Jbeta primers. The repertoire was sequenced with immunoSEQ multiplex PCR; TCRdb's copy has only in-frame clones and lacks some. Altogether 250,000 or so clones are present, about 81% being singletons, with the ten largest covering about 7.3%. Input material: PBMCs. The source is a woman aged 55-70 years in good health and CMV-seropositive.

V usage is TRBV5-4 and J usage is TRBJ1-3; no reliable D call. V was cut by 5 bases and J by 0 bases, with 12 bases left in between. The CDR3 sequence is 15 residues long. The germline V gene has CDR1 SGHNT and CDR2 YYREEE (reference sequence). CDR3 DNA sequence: TGTGCCAGCAGAGACGGACGGGACTCTGGAAACACCATATATTTT. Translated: CASRDGRDSGNTIYF.

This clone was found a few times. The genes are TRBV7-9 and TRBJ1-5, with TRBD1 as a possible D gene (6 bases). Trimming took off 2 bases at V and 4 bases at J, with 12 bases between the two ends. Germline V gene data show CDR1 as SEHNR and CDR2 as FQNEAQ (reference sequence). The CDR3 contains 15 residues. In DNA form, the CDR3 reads TGTGCCAGCAGCTTATCGACAGGACTTAATCAGCCCCAGCATTTT. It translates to CASSLSTGLNQPQHF.

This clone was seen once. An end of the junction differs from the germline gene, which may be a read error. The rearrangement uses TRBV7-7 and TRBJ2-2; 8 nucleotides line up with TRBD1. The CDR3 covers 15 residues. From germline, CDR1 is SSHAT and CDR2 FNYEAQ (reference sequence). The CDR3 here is CASSLDRGNTGELFF. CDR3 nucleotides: TGTGCTAGCAGCCTAGACAGGGGGAACACCGGGGAGCTGTTTTTT. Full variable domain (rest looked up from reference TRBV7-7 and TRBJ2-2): GAGVSQSPRYKVTKRGQDVTLRCDPISSHATLYWYQQALGQGPEFLTYFNYEAQPDKSGLPSDRFSAERPEGSISTLTIQRTEQRDSAMYRCASSLDRGNTGELFFGEGSRLTVL.

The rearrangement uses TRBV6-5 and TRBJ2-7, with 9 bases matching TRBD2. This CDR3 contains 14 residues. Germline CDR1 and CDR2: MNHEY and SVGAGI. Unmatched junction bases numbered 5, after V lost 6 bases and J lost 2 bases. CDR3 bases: TGTGCCAGCAGGCCTCTAGCGGGAACCTACGAGCAGTACTTC. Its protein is CASRPLAGTYEQYF.

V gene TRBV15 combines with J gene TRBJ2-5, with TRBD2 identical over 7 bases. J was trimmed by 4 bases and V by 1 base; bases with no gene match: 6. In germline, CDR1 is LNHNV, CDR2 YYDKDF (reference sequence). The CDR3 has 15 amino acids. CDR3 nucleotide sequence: TGTGCCACCAGCAGAGCAAGGTGGGGGGGAGAGACCCAGTACTTC. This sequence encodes CATSRARWGGETQYF.

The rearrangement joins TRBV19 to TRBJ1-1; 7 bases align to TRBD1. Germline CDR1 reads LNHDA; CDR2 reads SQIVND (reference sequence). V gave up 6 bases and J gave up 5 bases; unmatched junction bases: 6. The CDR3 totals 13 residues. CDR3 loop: CASRPGGVTEAFF. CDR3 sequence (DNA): TGTGCCAGTAGGCCAGGGGGAGTTACTGAAGCTTTCTTT.

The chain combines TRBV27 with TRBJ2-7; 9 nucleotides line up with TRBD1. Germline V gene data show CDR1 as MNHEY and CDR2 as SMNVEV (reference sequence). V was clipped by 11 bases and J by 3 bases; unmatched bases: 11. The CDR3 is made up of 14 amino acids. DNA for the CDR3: TGTGCCTCAGCGTCGACAGGGGGTTTCTACGAGCAGTACTTC. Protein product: CASASTGGFYEQYF.

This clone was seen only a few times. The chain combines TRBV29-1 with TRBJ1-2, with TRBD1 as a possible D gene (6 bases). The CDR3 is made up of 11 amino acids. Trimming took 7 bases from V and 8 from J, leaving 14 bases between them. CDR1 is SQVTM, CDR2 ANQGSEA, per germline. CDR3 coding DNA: TGCAGCGCTGGGAGGGGGGGAGGCTACACCTTC. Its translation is CSAGRGGGYTF.

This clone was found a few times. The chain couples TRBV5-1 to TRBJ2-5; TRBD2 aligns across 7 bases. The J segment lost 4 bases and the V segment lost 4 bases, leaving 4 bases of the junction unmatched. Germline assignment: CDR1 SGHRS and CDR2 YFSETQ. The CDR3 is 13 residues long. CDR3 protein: CASSLSGTETQYF. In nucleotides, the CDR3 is TGCGCCAGCAGCCTCAGCGGGACAGAGACCCAGTACTTC.

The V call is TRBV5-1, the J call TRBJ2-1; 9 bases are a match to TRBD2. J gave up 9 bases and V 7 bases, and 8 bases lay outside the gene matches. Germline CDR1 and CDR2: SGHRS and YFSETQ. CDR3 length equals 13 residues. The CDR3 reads CASAAGLAAEQFF. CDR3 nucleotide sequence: TGCGCCAGCGCTGCGGGACTAGCCGCTGAGCAGTTCTTC. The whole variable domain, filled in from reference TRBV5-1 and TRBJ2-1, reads KAGVTQTPRYLIKTRGQQVTLSCSPISGHRSVSWYQQTPGQGLQFLFEYFSETQRNKGNFPGRFSGRQFSNSRSEMNVSTLELGDSALYLCASAAGLAAEQFFGPGTRLTVL.

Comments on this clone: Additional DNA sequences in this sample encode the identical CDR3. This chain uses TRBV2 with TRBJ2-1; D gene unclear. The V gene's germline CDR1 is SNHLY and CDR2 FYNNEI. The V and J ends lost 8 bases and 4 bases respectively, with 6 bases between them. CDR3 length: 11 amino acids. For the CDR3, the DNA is TGTGCCAGCTCACAGTACAATGAGCAGTTCTTC. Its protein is CASSQYNEQFF. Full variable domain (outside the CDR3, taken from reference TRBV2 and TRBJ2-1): EPEVTQTPSHQVTQMGQEVILRCVPISNHLYFYWYRQILGQKVEFLVSFYNNEISEKSEIFDDQFSVERPDGSNFTLKIRSTKLEDSAMYFCASSQYNEQFFGPGTRLTVL.

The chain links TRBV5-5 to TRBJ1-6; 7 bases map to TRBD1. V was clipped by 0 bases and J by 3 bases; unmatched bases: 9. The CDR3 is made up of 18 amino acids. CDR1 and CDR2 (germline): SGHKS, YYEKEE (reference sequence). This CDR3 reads CASSLETGTALYNSPLHF. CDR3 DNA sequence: TGTGCCAGCAGCTTGGAAACCGGGACAGCGCTCTATAATTCACCCCTCCACTTT.

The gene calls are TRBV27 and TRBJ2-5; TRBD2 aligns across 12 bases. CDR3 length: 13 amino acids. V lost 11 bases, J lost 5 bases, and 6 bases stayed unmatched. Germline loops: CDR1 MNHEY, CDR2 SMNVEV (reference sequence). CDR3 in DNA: TGTGCCTCTAGCGGGAGGGCCATTGAGACCCAGTACTTC. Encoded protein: CASSGRAIETQYF.

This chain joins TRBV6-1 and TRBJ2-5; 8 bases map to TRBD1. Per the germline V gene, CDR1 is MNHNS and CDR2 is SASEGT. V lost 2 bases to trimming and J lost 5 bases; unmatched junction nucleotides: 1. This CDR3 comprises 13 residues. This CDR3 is CASSEQGAETQYF. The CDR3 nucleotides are TGTGCCAGCAGTGAACAGGGGGCGGAGACCCAGTACTTC.

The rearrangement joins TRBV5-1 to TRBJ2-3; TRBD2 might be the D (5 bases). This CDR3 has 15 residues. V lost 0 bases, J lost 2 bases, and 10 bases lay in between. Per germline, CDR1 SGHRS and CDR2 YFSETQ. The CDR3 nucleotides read TGCGCCAGCAGCTTGGAAGGCGGGTACACAGATACGCAGTATTTT. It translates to CASSLEGGYTDTQYF. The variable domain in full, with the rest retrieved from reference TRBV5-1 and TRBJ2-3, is KAGVTQTPRYLIKTRGQQVTLSCSPISGHRSVSWYQQTPGQGLQFLFEYFSETQRNKGNFPGRFSGRQFSNSRSEMNVSTLELGDSALYLCASSLEGGYTDTQYFGPGTRLTVL.

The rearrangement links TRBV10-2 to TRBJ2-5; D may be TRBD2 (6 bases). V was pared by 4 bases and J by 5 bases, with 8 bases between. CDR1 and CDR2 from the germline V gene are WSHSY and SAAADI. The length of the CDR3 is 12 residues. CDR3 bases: TGCGCCAGCAGTGTTGGAGGGGAGACCCAGTACTTC. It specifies CASSVGGETQYF.

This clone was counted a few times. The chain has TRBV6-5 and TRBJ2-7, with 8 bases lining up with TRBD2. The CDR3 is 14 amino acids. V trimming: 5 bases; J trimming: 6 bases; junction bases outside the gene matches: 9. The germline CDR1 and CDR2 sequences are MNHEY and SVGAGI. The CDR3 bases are TGTGCCAGCAGTCCACCGGGAGGGGGAGGCGAGCAGTACTTC. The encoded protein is CASSPPGGGGEQYF.

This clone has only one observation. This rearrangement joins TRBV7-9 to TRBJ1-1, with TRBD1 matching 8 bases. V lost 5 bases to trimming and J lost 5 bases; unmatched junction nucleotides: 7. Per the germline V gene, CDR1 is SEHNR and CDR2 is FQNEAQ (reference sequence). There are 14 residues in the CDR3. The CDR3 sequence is CASSPGQGRTEAFF. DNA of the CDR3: TGTGCCAGCAGCCCAGGACAGGGAAGGACTGAAGCTTTCTTT.

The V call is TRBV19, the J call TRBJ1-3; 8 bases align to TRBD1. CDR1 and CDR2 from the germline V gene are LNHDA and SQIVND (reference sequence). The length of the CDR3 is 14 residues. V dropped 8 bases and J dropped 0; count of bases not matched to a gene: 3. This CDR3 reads CASGQGHSGNTIYF. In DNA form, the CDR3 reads TGTGCCAGTGGACAGGGACACTCTGGAAACACCATATATTTT. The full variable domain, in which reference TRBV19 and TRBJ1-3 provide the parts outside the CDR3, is DGGITQSPKYLFRKEGQNVTLSCEQNLNHDAMYWYRQDPGQGLRLIYYSQIVNDFQKGDIAEGYSVSREKKESFPLTVTSAQKNPTAFYLCASGQGHSGNTIYFGEGSWLTVV.

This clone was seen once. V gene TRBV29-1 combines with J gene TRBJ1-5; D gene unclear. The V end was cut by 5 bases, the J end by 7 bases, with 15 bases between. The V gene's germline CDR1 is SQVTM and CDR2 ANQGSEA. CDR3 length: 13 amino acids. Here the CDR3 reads CSVTFDPRQPQHF. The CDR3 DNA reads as TGCAGCGTTACGTTTGACCCGAGGCAGCCCCAGCATTTT.

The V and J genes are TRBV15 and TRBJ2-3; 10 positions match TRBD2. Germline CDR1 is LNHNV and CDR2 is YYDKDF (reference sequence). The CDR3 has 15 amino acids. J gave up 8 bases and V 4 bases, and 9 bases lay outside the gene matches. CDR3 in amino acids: CATSIRLAGSGTQYF. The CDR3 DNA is TGTGCCACCAGCATAAGACTAGCGGGTAGTGGTACGCAGTATTTT. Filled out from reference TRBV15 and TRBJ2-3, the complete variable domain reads DAMVIQNPRYQVTQFGKPVTLSCSQTLNHNVMYWYQQKSSQAPKLLFHYYDKDFNNEADTPDNFQSRRPNTSFCFLDIRSPGLGDTAMYLCATSIRLAGSGTQYFGPGTRLTVL.